Listed below are T cell receptor beta chains from one sample, sequenced in a study of cytomegalovirus exposure and HLA in healthy donors. Sequenced by immunoSEQ multiplex PCR; TCRdb stores in-frame clones only, minus some. Counted here are fewer than 200,000 clones, 80% to 90% occurring once; the ten biggest clones make up 13%. The sequencing sample was made of PBMCs. The source is a woman aged 45-65 years in good health and CMV-seronegative. CDR3s include the opening cysteine and the closing phenylalanine or tryptophan. The D gene is left open where the match is weak. A clone size is listed for some rows: how often the clone was seen (once, few, many), or a class if it is expanded.

v_gene: TRBV5-1; d_gene: TRBD1; j_gene: TRBJ1-1; abundance: few; CDR3aa: CASSLTTGQGNTEAFF; CDR3nt: TGCGCCAGCAGCTTGACGACAGGGCAGGGTAACACTGAAGCTTTCTTT
v_gene: TRBV28; d_gene: NA; j_gene: TRBJ2-7; abundance: NA; CDR3aa: CASSFRPGQTGLEGNEQYF; CDR3nt: TGTGCCAGCAGTTTTAGGCCTGGACAGACAGGACTAGAGGGGAATGAGCAGTACTTC
v_gene: TRBV7-2; d_gene: TRBD2; j_gene: TRBJ2-5; abundance: NA; CDR3aa: CASYRSGGIGTQYF; CDR3nt: TGTGCCAGCTATCGTAGCGGGGGGATTGGGACCCAGTACTTC
v_gene: TRBV2; d_gene: TRBD1; j_gene: TRBJ1-2; abundance: NA; CDR3aa: CASNLDRAAGYTF; CDR3nt: TGTGCCAGCAACTTGGACAGGGCGGCTGGCTACACCTTC
v_gene: TRBV13; d_gene: NA; j_gene: TRBJ2-5; abundance: NA; CDR3aa: CASSLQGSETQYF; CDR3nt: TGTGCCAGCAGCTTACAGGGATCTGAGACCCAGTACTTC
v_gene: TRBV4-2; d_gene: NA; j_gene: TRBJ2-1; abundance: few; CDR3aa: CASSQDGPQSSYNEQFF; CDR3nt: TGTGCCAGCAGCCAAGATGGGCCCCAGAGCTCCTACAATGAGCAGTTCTTC
v_gene: TRBV30; d_gene: TRBD1; j_gene: TRBJ2-2; abundance: NA; CDR3aa: CAWSIQGTGGELFF; CDR3nt: TGTGCCTGGAGTATTCAGGGGACAGGCGGGGAGCTGTTTTTT
v_gene: TRBV25-1; d_gene: NA; j_gene: TRBJ2-5; abundance: NA; CDR3aa: CASSGGETQYF; CDR3nt: TGTGCCAGCAGTGGAGGAGAGACCCAGTACTTC
v_gene: TRBV5-4; d_gene: TRBD2; j_gene: TRBJ2-5; abundance: NA; CDR3aa: CASSIAGGGETQYF; CDR3nt: TGTGCCAGCAGCATAGCGGGGGGGGGAGAGACCCAGTACTTC
v_gene: TRBV27; d_gene: TRBD1; j_gene: TRBJ2-6; abundance: NA; CDR3aa: CASSPGTGGAGANVLTF; CDR3nt: TGTGCCAGCAGTCCCGGGACAGGGGGTGCTGGGGCCAACGTCCTGACTTTC
v_gene: TRBV5-6; d_gene: NA; j_gene: TRBJ1-1; abundance: NA; CDR3aa: CASSYDRFLVNTEAFF; CDR3nt: TGTGCCAGCAGTTACGACAGGTTCCTAGTGAACACTGAAGCTTTCTTT
v_gene: TRBV6-4; d_gene: NA; j_gene: TRBJ2-1; abundance: NA; CDR3aa: CASSEMEGVGEQFF; CDR3nt: TGTGCCAGCAGTGAGATGGAGGGCGTGGGTGAGCAGTTCTTC
v_gene: TRBV7-9; d_gene: TRBD2; j_gene: TRBJ2-2; abundance: NA; CDR3aa: CASSYGGTRGITGELFF; CDR3nt: TGTGCCAGCAGCTACGGCGGGACTAGAGGAATCACCGGGGAGCTGTTTTTT
v_gene: TRBV27; d_gene: NA; j_gene: TRBJ1-2; abundance: NA; CDR3aa: CASSLHPIRESNYGYTF; CDR3nt: TGTGCCAGCAGTTTACACCCCATTAGAGAATCTAACTATGGCTACACCTTC
v_gene: TRBV9; d_gene: TRBD1; j_gene: TRBJ1-1; abundance: NA; CDR3aa: CASSEGAGDTEAFF; CDR3nt: TGTGCCAGCAGCGAGGGGGCTGGGGACACTGAAGCTTTCTTT
v_gene: TRBV27; d_gene: NA; j_gene: TRBJ1-1; abundance: NA; CDR3aa: CASSLLGHPEAFF; CDR3nt: TGTGCCAGCAGTTTATTGGGGCACCCCGAAGCTTTCTTT
v_gene: TRBV15; d_gene: NA; j_gene: TRBJ2-7; abundance: few; CDR3aa: CATSRGKGRGEEQYF; CDR3nt: TGTGCCACCAGCAGAGGAAAGGGCAGGGGCGAAGAGCAGTACTTC
v_gene: TRBV9; d_gene: NA; j_gene: TRBJ2-2; abundance: NA; CDR3aa: CASSVRDLGTGELFF; CDR3nt: TGTGCCAGCAGCGTACGGGACTTGGGGACGGGGGAGCTGTTTTTT
v_gene: TRBV7-2; d_gene: TRBD2; j_gene: TRBJ2-7; abundance: once; CDR3aa: CASSRRGGSGNSYEQYF; CDR3nt: TGTGCCAGCAGCCGACGTGGCGGTAGCGGGAACTCCTACGAGCAGTACTTC
v_gene: TRBV7-2; d_gene: TRBD1; j_gene: TRBJ1-6; abundance: once; CDR3aa: CASSARGQGNSPLHF; CDR3nt: TGTGCCAGCAGCGCCAGGGGGCAGGGGAATTCACCCCTCCACTTT
v_gene: TRBV13; d_gene: NA; j_gene: TRBJ2-7; abundance: NA; CDR3aa: CASSLGQGDEQYF; CDR3nt: TGTGCCAGCAGCTTAGGACAGGGAGACGAGCAGTACTTC
v_gene: TRBV4-2; d_gene: NA; j_gene: TRBJ2-7; abundance: once; CDR3aa: CASSQDYESSYEQYF; CDR3nt: TGTGCCAGCAGCCAAGATTACGAGAGCTCCTACGAGCAGTACTTC
v_gene: TRBV11-3; d_gene: NA; j_gene: TRBJ2-7; abundance: NA; CDR3aa: CASSSIRGEQYF; CDR3nt: TGTGCCAGCAGTTCCATTAGAGGGGAGCAGTACTTC
v_gene: TRBV10-3; d_gene: TRBD1; j_gene: TRBJ1-4; abundance: NA; CDR3aa: CAIRQGADEKLFF; CDR3nt: TGTGCCATCAGACAGGGGGCAGATGAAAAACTGTTTTTT
v_gene: TRBV28; d_gene: TRBD2; j_gene: TRBJ2-7; abundance: NA; CDR3aa: CASSISSGVYEQYF; CDR3nt: TGTGCCAGCAGTATTTCTAGCGGGGTCTACGAGCAGTACTTC
v_gene: TRBV28; d_gene: TRBD2; j_gene: TRBJ2-7; abundance: NA; CDR3aa: CASSSLTSPHIEQYF; CDR3nt: TGTGCCAGCAGTTCCCTGACTAGCCCCCACATAGAGCAGTACTTC
v_gene: TRBV28; d_gene: NA; j_gene: TRBJ2-7; abundance: NA; CDR3aa: CASSLPPGKNYEQYF; CDR3nt: TGTGCCAGCAGCCTCCCTCCGGGAAAAAACTACGAGCAGTACTTC
v_gene: TRBV9; d_gene: TRBD1; j_gene: TRBJ1-2; abundance: NA; CDR3aa: CASSVGTGKNYGYTF; CDR3nt: TGTGCCAGCAGCGTAGGGACAGGGAAAAACTATGGCTACACCTTC
v_gene: TRBV4-1; d_gene: NA; j_gene: TRBJ1-1; abundance: NA; CDR3aa: CASSARRGTENTEAFF; CDR3nt: TGCGCCAGCAGCGCCCGCCGGGGGACGGAGAACACTGAAGCTTTCTTT
v_gene: TRBV7-2; d_gene: TRBD2; j_gene: TRBJ2-1; abundance: NA; CDR3aa: CASSWTSGVPNEQFF; CDR3nt: TGTGCCAGCAGCTGGACTAGCGGGGTACCTAATGAGCAGTTCTTC
v_gene: TRBV29-1; d_gene: NA; j_gene: TRBJ2-5; abundance: NA; CDR3aa: CSTNGEKTQYF; CDR3nt: TGCAGCACTAACGGGGAAAAGACCCAGTACTTC
v_gene: TRBV19; d_gene: NA; j_gene: TRBJ2-3; abundance: NA; CDR3aa: CASSNLGHFTDTQYF; CDR3nt: TGTGCCAGTAGCAACCTAGGTCATTTCACAGATACGCAGTATTTT
v_gene: TRBV7-8; d_gene: TRBD1; j_gene: TRBJ2-5; abundance: NA; CDR3aa: CASSIRDRVETQYF; CDR3nt: TGTGCCAGCAGCATCCGGGACAGGGTGGAGACCCAGTACTTC
v_gene: TRBV6-5; d_gene: TRBD1; j_gene: TRBJ1-5; abundance: NA; CDR3aa: CASSSDRGSDQPQHF; CDR3nt: TGTGCCAGCAGCTCCGACAGGGGGAGCGATCAGCCCCAGCATTTT
v_gene: TRBV10-3; d_gene: NA; j_gene: TRBJ1-5; abundance: few; CDR3aa: CAISEPSNGGIGNQPQHF; CDR3nt: TGTGCCATCAGTGAGCCGTCGAACGGCGGTATAGGCAATCAGCCCCAGCATTTT
v_gene: TRBV9; d_gene: TRBD1; j_gene: TRBJ2-5; abundance: NA; CDR3aa: CASSIRTGGETQYF; CDR3nt: TGTGCCAGCAGCATACGGACAGGGGGCGAGACCCAGTACTTC
v_gene: TRBV28; d_gene: TRBD2; j_gene: TRBJ2-7; abundance: NA; CDR3aa: CASSAGRANEQYF; CDR3nt: TGTGCCAGCAGTGCCGGGAGGGCCAACGAGCAGTACTTC
v_gene: TRBV30; d_gene: NA; j_gene: TRBJ1-2; abundance: once; CDR3aa: CAWSPTTGRAVGGYTF; CDR3nt: TGTGCCTGGAGTCCGACGACAGGTCGAGCAGTTGGGGGCTACACCTTC
v_gene: TRBV4-2; d_gene: NA; j_gene: TRBJ1-1; abundance: NA; CDR3aa: CASSQDVRDTEAFF; CDR3nt: TGTGCCAGCAGCCAAGATGTCAGGGACACTGAAGCTTTCTTT
v_gene: TRBV5-5; d_gene: TRBD2; j_gene: TRBJ2-1; abundance: NA; CDR3aa: CASSIDSGGYNEQFF; CDR3nt: TGTGCCAGCAGTATTGATAGCGGGGGTTACAATGAGCAGTTCTTC
v_gene: TRBV5-1; d_gene: TRBD2; j_gene: TRBJ2-5; abundance: NA; CDR3aa: CASSPDLGTGGPFGETQYF; CDR3nt: TGCGCCAGCAGCCCGGACCTCGGCACGGGAGGGCCCTTCGGAGAGACCCAGTACTTC
v_gene: TRBV5-1; d_gene: NA; j_gene: TRBJ2-3; abundance: once; CDR3aa: CASTISPGAADTQYF; CDR3nt: TGCGCCAGCACCATCTCTCCGGGAGCCGCAGATACGCAGTATTTT
v_gene: TRBV25-1; d_gene: NA; j_gene: TRBJ2-5; abundance: NA; CDR3aa: CASSAPMRRTQETQYF; CDR3nt: TGTGCCAGCAGTGCACCGATGCGCAGGACACAAGAGACCCAGTACTTC
v_gene: TRBV4-2; d_gene: TRBD2; j_gene: TRBJ2-7; abundance: NA; CDR3aa: CASSQDAGGPLGEQYF; CDR3nt: TGTGCCAGCAGCCAGGACGCGGGAGGGCCTCTGGGGGAGCAGTACTTC
v_gene: TRBV30; d_gene: TRBD1; j_gene: TRBJ2-5; abundance: NA; CDR3aa: CAWSVPQGARETQYF; CDR3nt: TGTGCCTGGAGTGTACCCCAGGGGGCGCGAGAGACCCAGTACTTC
v_gene: TRBV11-2; d_gene: NA; j_gene: TRBJ1-2; abundance: once; CDR3aa: CASSLRGGAWGYGYTF; CDR3nt: TGTGCCAGCAGCCTCCGGGGGGGGGCCTGGGGGTATGGCTACACCTTC
v_gene: TRBV5-1; d_gene: NA; j_gene: TRBJ2-1; abundance: NA; CDR3aa: CASSLQQGYNEQFF; CDR3nt: TGCGCCAGCAGCTTACAACAGGGTTACAATGAGCAGTTCTTC
v_gene: TRBV4-1; d_gene: NA; j_gene: TRBJ1-4; abundance: NA; CDR3aa: CASSQGEGNEKLFF; CDR3nt: TGCGCCAGCAGCCAAGGGGAGGGAAATGAAAAACTGTTTTTT
v_gene: TRBV5-6; d_gene: TRBD2; j_gene: TRBJ2-1; abundance: NA; CDR3aa: CASSLELAGAYNEQFF; CDR3nt: TGTGCCAGCAGCTTAGAACTAGCGGGAGCTTACAATGAGCAGTTCTTC
v_gene: TRBV15; d_gene: NA; j_gene: TRBJ2-7; abundance: NA; CDR3aa: CATSRVGSGEQYF; CDR3nt: TGTGCCACCAGCAGAGTGGGTTCGGGGGAGCAGTACTTC
v_gene: TRBV6-1; d_gene: TRBD1; j_gene: TRBJ2-7; abundance: NA; CDR3aa: CASSEAVGTGGSYEQYF; CDR3nt: TGTGCCAGCAGTGAAGCGGTTGGGACAGGGGGATCCTACGAGCAGTACTTC
v_gene: TRBV7-9; d_gene: NA; j_gene: TRBJ2-2; abundance: NA; CDR3aa: CASSRGAQVGELFF; CDR3nt: TGTGCCAGCAGCCGGGGGGCCCAGGTCGGGGAGCTGTTTTTT
v_gene: TRBV19; d_gene: TRBD1; j_gene: TRBJ1-1; abundance: once; CDR3aa: CASSTTGDTEAFF; CDR3nt: TGTGCCAGTAGTACAACAGGGGACACTGAAGCTTTCTTT
v_gene: TRBV7-9; d_gene: NA; j_gene: TRBJ2-3; abundance: NA; CDR3aa: CASSSRGKSDTQYF; CDR3nt: TGTGCCAGCAGCTCGAGGGGGAAATCGGATACGCAGTATTTT
v_gene: TRBV2; d_gene: NA; j_gene: TRBJ1-1; abundance: NA; CDR3aa: CASRPRDKWITEAFF; CDR3nt: TGTGCCAGCAGGCCCCGGGACAAGTGGATCACTGAAGCTTTCTTT
v_gene: TRBV28; d_gene: TRBD2; j_gene: TRBJ2-3; abundance: once; CDR3aa: CASSQGTSGSSTDTQYF; CDR3nt: TGTGCCAGCAGTCAAGGGACTAGCGGGTCTAGCACAGATACGCAGTATTTT
v_gene: TRBV6-5; d_gene: NA; j_gene: TRBJ2-2; abundance: few; CDR3aa: CASSDRGAKLFF; CDR3nt: TGTGCCAGCAGCGACCGCGGAGCGAAGCTGTTTTTT